These T cell receptor beta chains were read from a single sample in a study of Ad26.COV2.S vaccination and SARS-CoV-2 variants. Data came from immunoSEQ multiplex PCR; TCRdb stores just in-frame clones and leaves some out. The sample has 300,000 to 400,000 clones; around 85% are singletons. This specimen was peripheral blood, taken in a trial of Ad26.COV2.S vaccine versus placebo. The receptors were sampled from a person between 18 and 59 years old who received the Ad26.COV2.S COVID-19 vaccine or a placebo. CDR3s leave out the opening cysteine and the closing phenylalanine or tryptophan. The order of the fields is clone size, V gene, J gene, CDR3 protein. For some rows the clone size is stated as once, few or many, or as a class when expanded; others skip it.

clone_size: .
v_call: TRBV28
j_call: TRBJ1-1
cdr3_aa: ASHLGQGRTSEAF

clone_size: .
v_call: TRBV6-5
j_call: TRBJ1-2
cdr3_aa: ASSFLQGRDGYT

clone_size: .
v_call: TRBV27
j_call: TRBJ2-1
cdr3_aa: ASSRLAGWGSNEQF

clone_size: .
v_call: TRBV4-1
j_call: TRBJ1-4
cdr3_aa: ASSHGTGTGLNRLF

clone_size: .
v_call: TRBV5-1
j_call: TRBJ2-2
cdr3_aa: ASSLLPGNTGELF

clone_size: .
v_call: TRBV7-8
j_call: TRBJ1-5
cdr3_aa: ASSALGGMDQPQH

clone_size: once
v_call: TRBV12-3/TRBV12-4
j_call: TRBJ2-7
cdr3_aa: ASSLGHEQY

clone_size: .
v_call: TRBV5-8
j_call: TRBJ1-1
cdr3_aa: ASSLSPGGMNTEAF

clone_size: once
v_call: TRBV19
j_call: TRBJ1-4
cdr3_aa: ASSRTSSSTNEKLF

clone_size: .
v_call: TRBV7-9
j_call: TRBJ2-2
cdr3_aa: ASSLGQRSTGELF

clone_size: .
v_call: TRBV5-1
j_call: TRBJ2-1
cdr3_aa: ASSEQGYNEQF

clone_size: once
v_call: TRBV5-1
j_call: TRBJ1-2
cdr3_aa: ASHTGTANYGYT

clone_size: .
v_call: TRBV28
j_call: TRBJ2-3
cdr3_aa: ASKRGSGTDTQY

clone_size: few
v_call: TRBV9
j_call: TRBJ2-3
cdr3_aa: ASSERSGGDTDTQY

clone_size: .
v_call: TRBV21-1
j_call: TRBJ1-1
cdr3_aa: ASSKRPWTEAF

clone_size: .
v_call: TRBV19
j_call: TRBJ2-1
cdr3_aa: ASSTERGGMNEQF

clone_size: .
v_call: TRBV27
j_call: TRBJ1-2
cdr3_aa: ASSLTTGYGYT

clone_size: .
v_call: TRBV6-5
j_call: TRBJ1-6
cdr3_aa: ASSTGGSGTPLH

clone_size: .
v_call: TRBV13
j_call: TRBJ1-1
cdr3_aa: ASSQNRGLNTEAF

clone_size: .
v_call: TRBV4-2
j_call: TRBJ1-4
cdr3_aa: ASSQEQGGTNEKLF

clone_size: .
v_call: TRBV7-2
j_call: TRBJ1-2
cdr3_aa: ASSPQKIDAYGYT

clone_size: .
v_call: TRBV7-2
j_call: TRBJ2-3
cdr3_aa: ASSLGLSTDTQY

clone_size: .
v_call: TRBV10-1
j_call: TRBJ1-4
cdr3_aa: ASSERDGFNEKLF

clone_size: .
v_call: TRBV12-3/TRBV12-4
j_call: TRBJ1-6
cdr3_aa: ASSRTGNSPLH

clone_size: .
v_call: TRBV12-3/TRBV12-4
j_call: TRBJ1-1
cdr3_aa: ASSLKKNTEAF

clone_size: .
v_call: TRBV5-1
j_call: TRBJ2-7
cdr3_aa: ASSLASRANNEQY

clone_size: .
v_call: TRBV7-2
j_call: TRBJ2-5
cdr3_aa: ASSLVIGASGGPKETQY

clone_size: once
v_call: TRBV28
j_call: TRBJ1-2
cdr3_aa: ASSHALPGARGYT

clone_size: .
v_call: TRBV5-1
j_call: TRBJ1-1
cdr3_aa: ASRRAPSNTEAF

clone_size: few
v_call: TRBV19
j_call: TRBJ2-2
cdr3_aa: ATQQGARNTGELF

clone_size: .
v_call: TRBV2
j_call: TRBJ1-1
cdr3_aa: ASTRLGGRTEAF

clone_size: .
v_call: TRBV4-2
j_call: TRBJ1-3
cdr3_aa: ASSPDTLGQRTIY

clone_size: .
v_call: TRBV11-2
j_call: TRBJ2-7
cdr3_aa: ASSPGTGAYEQY

clone_size: .
v_call: TRBV5-1
j_call: TRBJ1-4
cdr3_aa: ASSLGAGGEKLF

clone_size: .
v_call: TRBV2
j_call: TRBJ1-2
cdr3_aa: ASMGPRANYGYT

clone_size: .
v_call: TRBV7-2
j_call: TRBJ1-4
cdr3_aa: ASSLYGTGDEKLF

clone_size: .
v_call: TRBV11-2
j_call: TRBJ1-6
cdr3_aa: ATGEGSYNSPLH

clone_size: .
v_call: TRBV19
j_call: TRBJ1-2
cdr3_aa: ASSHGQGLGYT

clone_size: few
v_call: TRBV6-1
j_call: TRBJ2-3
cdr3_aa: ASSDQRGPGDTQY

clone_size: .
v_call: TRBV29-1
j_call: TRBJ2-1
cdr3_aa: SVEDLYGKGGIEQF

clone_size: .
v_call: TRBV24-1
j_call: TRBJ1-5
cdr3_aa: ATSDLGAGNQPQH

clone_size: .
v_call: TRBV2
j_call: TRBJ2-1
cdr3_aa: ASSERQISNNEQF

clone_size: .
v_call: TRBV27
j_call: TRBJ1-4
cdr3_aa: ASSGSGEINEKLF

clone_size: .
v_call: TRBV5-1
j_call: TRBJ2-2
cdr3_aa: ASSLASGGSLTGELF

clone_size: .
v_call: TRBV13
j_call: TRBJ2-3
cdr3_aa: ASSAGGQNTQY

clone_size: .
v_call: TRBV9
j_call: TRBJ2-5
cdr3_aa: ASSVIGQETQY

clone_size: .
v_call: TRBV9
j_call: TRBJ1-2
cdr3_aa: ASSVRWDYGYT

clone_size: .
v_call: TRBV19
j_call: TRBJ1-1
cdr3_aa: ASSPFRTGWTEAF

clone_size: .
v_call: TRBV9
j_call: TRBJ1-2
cdr3_aa: ASSEGENYGYT

clone_size: .
v_call: TRBV5-6
j_call: TRBJ2-1
cdr3_aa: ASSSSFSGSYNEQF

clone_size: .
v_call: TRBV10-3
j_call: TRBJ2-5
cdr3_aa: AISLGAAQETQY

clone_size: few
v_call: TRBV6-1
j_call: TRBJ2-1
cdr3_aa: ASSELSLSYNEQF

clone_size: .
v_call: TRBV5-1
j_call: TRBJ1-2
cdr3_aa: ASSLGDRGLYGYT

clone_size: .
v_call: TRBV3-1/TRBV3-2
j_call: TRBJ1-1
cdr3_aa: ASSQWTGINTEAF

clone_size: .
v_call: TRBV27
j_call: TRBJ2-3
cdr3_aa: ASSARDRSPDTQY

clone_size: .
v_call: TRBV3-1/TRBV3-2
j_call: TRBJ2-6
cdr3_aa: ASSPRLGANVLT

clone_size: .
v_call: TRBV2
j_call: TRBJ2-1
cdr3_aa: ASTSDMRDEQF

clone_size: .
v_call: TRBV27
j_call: TRBJ2-7
cdr3_aa: ASSLSLLSYEQY

clone_size: .
v_call: TRBV3-1/TRBV3-2
j_call: TRBJ2-1
cdr3_aa: ASSQLAVYNEQF